This T cell receptor beta chain emerged from a study of cytomegalovirus exposure and HLA in healthy donors. The CDR3 consists of 19 residues. V lost 5 bases to trimming and J lost 1 base; unmatched junction nucleotides: 16. The germline V gene encodes CDR1 SEHNR and CDR2 FQNEAQ (reference sequence). The PCR contained 60 Vbeta and 13 Jbeta primers. TCRdb's table, derived via immunoSEQ multiplex PCR, lists solely in-frame clones and lacks some. The sample has 150,000 to 200,000 clones, 55% to 65% seen once. The sample consisted of PBMCs. The rearrangement joins TRBV7-9 to TRBJ2-5; 10 bases match TRBD2. The sequence was collected from a middle-aged man in good health and CMV-seronegative. The DNA of the CDR3 is TGTGCCAGCAGCACCGCCAACGACTTAGCGGGAGGTTTCCAAGAGACCCAGTACTTC. Translation: CASSTANDLAGGFQETQYF.